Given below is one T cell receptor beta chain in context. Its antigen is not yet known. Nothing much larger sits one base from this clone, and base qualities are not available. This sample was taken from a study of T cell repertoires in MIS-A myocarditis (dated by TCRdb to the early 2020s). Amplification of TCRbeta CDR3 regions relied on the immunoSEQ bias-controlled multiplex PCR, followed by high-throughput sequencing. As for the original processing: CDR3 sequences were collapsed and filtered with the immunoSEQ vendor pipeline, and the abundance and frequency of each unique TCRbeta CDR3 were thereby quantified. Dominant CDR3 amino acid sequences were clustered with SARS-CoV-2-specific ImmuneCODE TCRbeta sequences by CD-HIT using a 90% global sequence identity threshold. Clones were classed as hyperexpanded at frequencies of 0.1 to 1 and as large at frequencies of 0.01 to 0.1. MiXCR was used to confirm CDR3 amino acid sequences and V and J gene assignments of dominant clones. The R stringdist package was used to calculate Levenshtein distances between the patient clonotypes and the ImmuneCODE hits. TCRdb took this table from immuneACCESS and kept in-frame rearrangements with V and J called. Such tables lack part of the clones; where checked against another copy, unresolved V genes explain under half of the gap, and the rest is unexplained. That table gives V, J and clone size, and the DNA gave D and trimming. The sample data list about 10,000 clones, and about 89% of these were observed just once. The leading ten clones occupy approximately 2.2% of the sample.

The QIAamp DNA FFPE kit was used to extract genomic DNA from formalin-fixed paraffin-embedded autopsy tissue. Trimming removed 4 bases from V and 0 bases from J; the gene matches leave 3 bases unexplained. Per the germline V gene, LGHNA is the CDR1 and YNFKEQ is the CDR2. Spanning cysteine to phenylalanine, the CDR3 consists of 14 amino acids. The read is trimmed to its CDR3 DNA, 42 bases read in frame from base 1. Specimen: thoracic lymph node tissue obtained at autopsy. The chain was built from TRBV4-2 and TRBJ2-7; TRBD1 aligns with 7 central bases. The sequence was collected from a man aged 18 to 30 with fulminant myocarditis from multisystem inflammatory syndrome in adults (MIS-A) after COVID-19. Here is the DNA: TGTGCCAGCAGCCGCCAGGGGGACTCCTACGAGCAGTACTTC. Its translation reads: CASSRQGDSYEQYF.